This TCR beta chain appears in the sequencing data of a study of Tregs in tolerant kidney transplant recipients. Deletions cut 6 bases from V and 6 bases from J, with 16 bases between. There are 14 residues in the CDR3. Per germline, CDR1 SNHLY and CDR2 FYNNEI. Regarding this clone: Its antigen is not identified.

General study points: No direct test of biological reproducibility was done here. Expanding Tregs on activated donor B cells appeared to best identify donor-specific TCRbeta clones. Few patients were studied, so findings need validation in larger groups.

The method was immunoSEQ multiplex PCR; TCRdb's version includes in-frame clones alone and lacks a portion of them. The data show about 20,000 clones, around 82% seen once. The genes are TRBV2 and TRBJ2-3, with TRBD2 as a possible D gene (5 bases). The sample comprised Tregs from blood. This receptor was obtained from a human donor in good health. The CDR3 reads CASRLGPRMDTQYF. The CDR3 coding sequence is TGTGCCAGCAGACTAGGGCCCCGGATGGATACGCAGTATTTT.